This T cell receptor beta chain was found in a study of T cells in Graves' hyperthyroidism and ophthalmopathy. The study's findings and limits: In validation, the model predicted ophthalmopathy. These predictions came a median roughly six months before onset.

RNA transcripts provided the source from which TCR beta CDR3 regions were amplified. The study used the HTBI primer set for a first-round RT-PCR of the TCR CDR3. MiXCR was run by TCRdb on the multiplex PCR reads, yielding one entry per CDR3 protein. The sample yields over 400,000 distinct CDR3 sequences, roughly 15% seen once. This clonotype has only a few counts. The antigen remains undetermined. Germline V gene sequence: CDR1 SGHTS, CDR2 YDEGEE. The CDR3 spans 14 residues. Trimming stripped 4 bases from V and 4 bases from J, with 14 bases between. The source is a man aged 18 to 29 with Graves' ophthalmopathy. The sequenced sample was blood. This rearrangement joins TRBV5-8 to TRBJ1-2; no clear D. In DNA, the CDR3 is TGTGCCAGCAGCCCAGATCCGGGTCCCTATGGCTACACCTTC. Encoded protein: CASSPDPGPYGYTF.